This T cell receptor (beta chain) is from a study of T-cell reconstitution after alpha-beta-depleted transplantation in children. Preparation of the TCRbeta library was carried out with unique molecular identifiers. Each CDR3 protein gets one entry after TCRdb re-called the PCR reads with MiXCR. The sample yields about 500,000 distinct CDR3 sequences, 30% to 35% seen once. The table lists this clonotype with a few counts. V was shortened by 4 bases and J by 0 bases, with 16 bases between the two germline ends. The germline gives CDR1 SQVTM, CDR2 ANQGSEA. This CDR3 contains 17 residues. The receptor was isolated from a human donor who donated a stem cell graft to a child with aplastic anemia. The sample in question was PBMCs from the stem cell graft donor, obtained from the stem cell graft. The chain combines TRBV29-1 with TRBJ2-6; D possibly uses TRBD1 or TRBD2 (6 bases each). Here the CDR3 DNA reads TGCAGCGTTGTTGGGGGGCCTTCAAACTCTGGGGCCAACGTCCTGACTTTC. Translating gives CSVVGGPSNSGANVLTF. The variable domain in full, with the rest retrieved from reference TRBV29-1 and TRBJ2-6, is SAVISQKPSRDICQRGTSLTIQCQVDSQVTMMFWYRQQPGQSLTLIATANQGSEATYESGFVIDKFPISRPNLTFSTLTVSNMSPEDSSIYLCSVVGGPSNSGANVLTFGAGSRLTVL.